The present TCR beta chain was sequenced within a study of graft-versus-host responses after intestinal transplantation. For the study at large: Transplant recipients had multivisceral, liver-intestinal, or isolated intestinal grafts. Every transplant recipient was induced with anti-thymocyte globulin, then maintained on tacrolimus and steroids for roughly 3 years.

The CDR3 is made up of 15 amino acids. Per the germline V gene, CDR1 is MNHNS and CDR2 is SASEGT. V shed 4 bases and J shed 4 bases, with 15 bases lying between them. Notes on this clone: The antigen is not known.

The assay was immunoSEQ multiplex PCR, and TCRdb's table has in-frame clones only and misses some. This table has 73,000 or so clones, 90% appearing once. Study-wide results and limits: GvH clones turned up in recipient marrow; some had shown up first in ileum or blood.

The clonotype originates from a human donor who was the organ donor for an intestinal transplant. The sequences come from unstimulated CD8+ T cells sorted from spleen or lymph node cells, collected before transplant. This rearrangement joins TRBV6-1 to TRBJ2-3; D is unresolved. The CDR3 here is CASSVEVRWADTQYF. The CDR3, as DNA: TGTGCCAGCAGTGTCGAGGTCCGCTGGGCAGATACGCAGTATTTT.